This T cell receptor beta chain stems from a study of blood T cell repertoires in COVID-19. Profiled with immunoSEQ multiplex PCR; TCRdb holds only in-frame clones, not every one. The sample has hundreds of thousands of clones; 80% to 90% are singletons. Sequencing was done on a sample of peripheral blood. This clonotype was sampled from a woman aged 70-85 years with acute or convalescent COVID-19.

Written as DNA, the CDR3 is TGTGCCAGCAGTTACGGCGGGGGGAGAGACGAGCAGTACTTC. Protein: CASSYGGGRDEQYF. This sequence joins TRBV6-5 and TRBJ2-7; TRBD2 agrees at 8 bases. CDR1 is MNHEY, CDR2 SVGAGI, per germline. The CDR3 has 14 amino acids. V dropped 2 bases and J dropped 5; count of bases not matched to a gene: 5.